One and the same sample provided the 7 T cell receptor beta chains below, sequenced in a study of blood T cell repertoires in COVID-19. TCRdb keeps only in-frame clones here, not all; method: immunoSEQ multiplex PCR. The sample has 350,000 or so clones; roughly nine tenths are singletons. Sequenced sample: PBMCs or T cells enriched from blood (not recorded which). The receptors derive from a young woman who had recovered from COVID-19.

The rearrangement uses TRBV27 and TRBJ1-6; 8 bases align to TRBD1. The CDR3 is 14 amino acids. Germline CDR1 and CDR2: MNHEY and SMNVEV (reference sequence). The V segment lost 3 bases and the J segment 10 bases; nucleotides outside the gene matches: 5. CDR3 in DNA: TGTGCCAGCAGTTTCGGACAGGGACAATCACCCCTCCACTTT. Translation: CASSFGQGQSPLHF.

This clone was picked up one time. The J gene is TRBJ2-3, the V gene TRBV7-9; 7 nucleotides align to TRBD2. This CDR3 spans 16 amino acids. Germline V gives CDR1 SEHNR, CDR2 FQNEAQ (reference sequence). J lost 0 bases, V lost 6 bases, and 9 bases had no gene match. The chain's CDR3 is CASRRPGGTSTDTQYF. The CDR3 DNA is TGTGCCAGCAGGCGCCCCGGGGGGACTAGCACAGATACGCAGTATTTT.

The chain recombines TRBV18 with TRBJ2-5; D not certain. V shed 0 bases and J shed 5 bases, with 16 bases lying between them. The CDR3 covers 16 residues. Germline loops: CDR1 KGHSH, CDR2 LQKENI. The CDR3 region is CASSPPNLGYGETQYF. The CDR3 region has the DNA TGTGCCAGCTCACCACCGAATTTGGGTTACGGGGAGACCCAGTACTTC.

CDR3 nucleotides: TGCGCCAGCAGCGAGGGACAGGGGGCCTACAATGAGCAGTTCTTC. Its translation is CASSEGQGAYNEQFF. The chain has TRBV5-1 and TRBJ2-1; the match to TRBD1 covers 11 bases. The germline gives CDR1 SGHRS, CDR2 YFSETQ. This CDR3 is built from 15 residues. Germline trimming cut 4 bases from V and 2 bases from J; bases unmatched to any gene: 2.

This clone was observed once. The chain joins TRBV6-6 to TRBJ2-4; possible D gene TRBD2, 6 bases. Trimming took off 2 bases at V and 7 bases at J, with 15 bases between the two ends. Germline assignment: CDR1 MNHNY and CDR2 SVGAGI (reference sequence). This CDR3 spans 15 amino acids. The CDR3 region has the DNA TGTGCCAGCAGTTACGGGCGGGGCTTGGGTAACATTCAGTACTTC. Residues: CASSYGRGLGNIQYF.

The V gene is TRBV18, the J gene TRBJ2-3; 12 nucleotides match TRBD2. Germline V gives CDR1 KGHSH, CDR2 LQKENI. The CDR3 is 14 amino acids. The ends lost 6 bases at V and 4 bases at J; junction bases unmatched: 2. The CDR3 loop reads CASSRTSGADTQYF. CDR3 coding DNA: TGTGCCAGCTCGCGGACTAGCGGGGCAGATACGCAGTATTTT.

In its sample, this clone was seen once. The V and J genes are TRBV28 and TRBJ1-6; the D gene is possibly TRBD1 (6 bases). Trimming took 6 bases from V and 6 from J, leaving 21 bases between them. Germline lookup yields CDR1 MDHEN and CDR2 SYDVKM. This CDR3 comprises 17 residues. CDR3: CASSPASGTLSNSPLHF. CDR3 sequence (DNA): TGTGCCAGCAGCCCCGCAAGTGGGACACTAAGTAATTCACCCCTCCACTTT.